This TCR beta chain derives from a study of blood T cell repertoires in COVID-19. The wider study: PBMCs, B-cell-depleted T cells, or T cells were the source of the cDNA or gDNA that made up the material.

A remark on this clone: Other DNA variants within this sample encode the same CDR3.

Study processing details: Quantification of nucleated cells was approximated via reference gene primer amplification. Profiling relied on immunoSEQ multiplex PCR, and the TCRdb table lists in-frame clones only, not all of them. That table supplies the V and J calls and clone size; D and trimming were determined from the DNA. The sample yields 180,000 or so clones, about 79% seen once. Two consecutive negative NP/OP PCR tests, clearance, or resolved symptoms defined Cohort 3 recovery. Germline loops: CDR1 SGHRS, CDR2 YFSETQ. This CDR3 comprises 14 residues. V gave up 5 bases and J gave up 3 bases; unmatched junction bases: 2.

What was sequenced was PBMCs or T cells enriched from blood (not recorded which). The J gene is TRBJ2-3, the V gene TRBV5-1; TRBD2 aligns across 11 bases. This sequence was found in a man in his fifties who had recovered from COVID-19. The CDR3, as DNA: TGCGCCAGCAGGGGGACTAGCGGAACAGATACGCAGTATTTT. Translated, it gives CASRGTSGTDTQYF.